This T cell receptor beta chain is from a study of technical replicates of blood from a handful of donors. The method was immunoSEQ multiplex PCR; TCRdb's version includes in-frame clones alone and lacks a portion of them. Of 55,000 to 65,000 clones in the sample, 86% were seen once. Trimming removed 1 base at V and 2 bases at J, with 6 bases between. The CDR3 has 14 residues. The germline V gene encodes CDR1 LNHDA and CDR2 SQIVND (reference sequence). The rearrangement uses TRBV19 and TRBJ1-5, with D possibly being TRBD1 (5 bases). Material for sequencing was PBMCs. The sequence came from a human donor in good health. Some clones in this sample may be carry-over from other donors' samples. DNA of the CDR3: TGTGCCAGTAGTATAGTCAGGGGCAATCAGCCCCAGCATTTT. It specifies CASSIVRGNQPQHF. Full variable domain (rest looked up from reference TRBV19 and TRBJ1-5): DGGITQSPKYLFRKEGQNVTLSCEQNLNHDAMYWYRQDPGQGLRLIYYSQIVNDFQKGDIAEGYSVSREKKESFPLTVTSAQKNPTAFYLCASSIVRGNQPQHFGDGTRLSIL.